The 32 T cell receptor beta chains in this list originate from one sample, sequenced in a study of blood T cells in healthy people across ages. Primers used in a second PCR of about 6 to 11 cycles were a sample-barcoded 5' primer and a J-beta primer mix. TCRdb re-derived calls from the 5' RACE reads in MiXCR, one entry per CDR3 protein. Of about 780,000 distinct CDR3 sequences in the sample, about half were seen once. The sequenced material came from blood. These receptors all come from a man older than 75 in good health.

The chain recombines TRBV20-1 with TRBJ2-5, with 13 positions matching TRBD2. J gave up 3 bases and V 6 bases, and 4 bases lay outside the gene matches. The CDR3 contains 14 residues. Germline assignment: CDR1 DFQATT and CDR2 SNEGSKA (reference sequence). DNA of the CDR3: TGCAGTGCGGGGGGGACTAGCGGGAAAGAGACCCAGTACTTC. It encodes CSAGGTSGKETQYF.

The rearrangement links TRBV27 to TRBJ2-7; maybe TRBD2 (5 bases). CDR1 and CDR2 (germline): MNHEY, SMNVEV (reference sequence). The length of the CDR3 is 15 residues. V shed 6 bases and J shed 0 bases, with 15 bases lying between them. CDR3 protein: CASSPGGGLSYEQYF. Written as DNA, the CDR3 is TGTGCCAGCAGCCCCGGAGGCGGCCTCTCCTACGAGCAGTACTTC.

This chain joins TRBV27 and TRBJ2-7; D is perhaps TRBD1 or TRBD2 (5 bases each). Trimming pared 0 bases from V and 1 base from J, leaving 7 bases between. This CDR3 is 14 amino acids long. In germline, CDR1 is MNHEY, CDR2 SMNVEV (reference sequence). The CDR3 spells CASSLSWGSYEQYF. CDR3 coding DNA: TGTGCCAGCAGTTTATCGTGGGGGTCCTACGAGCAGTACTTC.

As concerns this clonotype: One base away lies a much larger clone, so this may be a sequencing read error. The V call is TRBV7-2, the J call TRBJ2-7; D not certain. The CDR3 totals 14 residues. Germline V gene lookup returns CDR1 SGHTA and CDR2 FQGNSA. Here the CDR3 reads CASSLGLSSHEQYF. As DNA, the CDR3 is TGTGCCAGCAGCTTAGGCCTGAGCTCCCACGAGCAGTACTTC.

The chain is built from TRBV12-3 or TRBV12-4 and TRBJ2-7; 8 nucleotides line up with TRBD2. Unmatched junction bases numbered 4, after V lost 3 bases and J lost 0 bases. This CDR3 comprises 15 residues. CDR3 amino acids: CASSFFGRASYEQYF. The CDR3 DNA follows: TGTGCCAGCAGTTTTTTCGGGAGGGCCTCCTACGAGCAGTACTTC.

The rearrangement uses TRBV4-3 and TRBJ1-4; TRBD1 is a possible D gene (6 bases). Germline CDR1 and CDR2: LGHNA and YSLEER. Deletions cut 6 bases from V and 6 bases from J, with 17 bases between. The CDR3 is 15 amino acids. For the CDR3, the DNA is TGCGCCAGCAGGGGGGGCTTTAGCGACGATGAAAAACTGTTTTTT. Its translation: CASRGGFSDDEKLFF.

This clonotype has at least ten counts. The chain carries TRBV20-1 and TRBJ2-7; TRBD2 aligns across 9 bases. The CDR3 is 15 residues long. Germline CDR1 DFQATT, CDR2 SNEGSKA (reference sequence). V dropped 6 bases and J dropped 4; count of bases not matched to a gene: 13. The CDR3 bases are TGCAGTGCACCCTCGGGGCGGGAGGGCCGATACGAGCAGTACTTC. This sequence encodes CSAPSGREGRYEQYF.

V usage is TRBV12-3 or TRBV12-4 and J usage is TRBJ2-1, with 11 bases fitting TRBD2. V lost 6 bases, J lost 3 bases, and 4 bases stayed unmatched. CDR3 length: 15 amino acids. CDR3 sequence: CASRVGTSGYNEQFF. The CDR3 DNA reads as TGTGCCAGCAGAGTCGGGACTAGCGGCTACAATGAGCAGTTCTTC.

The gene calls are TRBV18 and TRBJ2-5, with TRBD2 matching 9 bases. The better agreement between TRBJ2-7 and the DNA end casts doubt on the J call. This CDR3 region has 15 residues. CDR1 is KGHSH, CDR2 LQKENI, per germline. CDR3 nucleotides: TGTGCCAGCTCACGCCCCGCTAGCGGGGACTACGAGCAGTACTTC. Its protein is CASSRPASGDYEQYF.

V usage is TRBV7-6 and J usage is TRBJ2-7, with 7 bases aligning to TRBD1. With V trimmed by 5 bases and J by 7 bases, 8 bases remained unmatched. This CDR3 has 13 amino acids. The germline gives CDR1 SGHVS, CDR2 FNYEAQ. CDR3 nucleotides: TGTGCCAGCAGCCCCGGACAGGTCAGTGAGCAGTACTTC. Translated: CASSPGQVSEQYF.

V and J are TRBV27 and TRBJ2-5; 9 bases are shared with TRBD2. Germline V gene data show CDR1 as MNHEY and CDR2 as SMNVEV (reference sequence). CDR3 length: 17 residues. J lost 5 bases, V lost 0 bases, and 10 bases had no gene match. The CDR3 DNA sequence: TGTGCCAGCAGTTTATCGATGGCGGGAGGGCTTCGGGAGACCCAGTACTTC. Its translation is CASSLSMAGGLRETQYF.

This chain connects TRBV20-1 to TRBJ2-1, with TRBD2 matching 7 bases. Germline V gene data show CDR1 as DFQATT and CDR2 as SNEGSKA (reference sequence). The CDR3 covers 20 residues. Losses at the gene ends were 0 bases for V and 8 bases for J; bases not matched to a gene: 25. In DNA form, the CDR3 reads TGCAGTGCTAGAGATCTTTTCAGGACGCTGGCGGGAGAATTAGAGGATGAGCAGTTCTTC. Translating gives CSARDLFRTLAGELEDEQFF.

This chain joins TRBV12-3 or TRBV12-4 and TRBJ2-5; tentatively, D is TRBD2 (5 bases). Between the trimmed V and J ends, which lost 6 bases and 0 bases, there was a span of 20 bases. This CDR3 region has 17 residues. The CDR3 bases are TGTGCCAGCAGCCCTAAGGTTGGTTGGGAGTACCAAGAGACCCAGTACTTC. Protein sequence: CASSPKVGWEYQETQYF.

V and J are TRBV6-2 or TRBV6-3 and TRBJ2-7; 7 bases line up with TRBD1. The ends lost 7 bases at V and 5 bases at J; junction bases unmatched: 11. This CDR3 region has 14 residues. Germline assignment: CDR1 MNHEY and CDR2 SVGEGT. The CDR3, as DNA: TGTGCCAGCACGACCACCGACAGGGTGCACGAGCAGTACTTC. Translated: CASTTTDRVHEQYF.

Here the CDR3 DNA reads TGTGCCAGCAGCAACCCCTGGAGACAAGAGACCCAGTACTTC. It codes for CASSNPWRQETQYF. The rearrangement uses TRBV7-2 and TRBJ2-4; no clear D. The J call may not be correct, given that the DNA end is closer to TRBJ2-5. The length of the CDR3 is 14 residues. CDR1 is SGHTA, CDR2 FQGNSA, per germline.

The V call is TRBV20-1, the J call TRBJ2-1; 8 bases match TRBD2. The CDR3 is 16 amino acids. The germline V gene has CDR1 DFQATT and CDR2 SNEGSKA (reference sequence). Trimming at V came to 2 bases and at J to 1 base, leaving 7 bases not matched to a gene. Here the CDR3 DNA reads TGCAGTGCTAGAACGGAGCGGGAGAGGTCCTACAATGAGCAGTTCTTC. Translation gives CSARTERERSYNEQFF.

The chain joins TRBV6-2 or TRBV6-3 to TRBJ2-1; 8 nucleotides agree with TRBD2. From germline, CDR1 is MNHEY and CDR2 SVGEGT. This CDR3 has 19 amino acids. Trimming cost V 2 bases and J 1 base; bases outside gene matches: 13. CDR3 region: CASSYTRTGTSQSYNEQFF. Here the CDR3 DNA reads TGTGCCAGCAGTTACACGAGAACCGGGACTAGTCAATCCTACAATGAGCAGTTCTTC.

This chain uses TRBV20-1 with TRBJ2-1; TRBD2 agrees at 10 bases. The CDR3 is 15 amino acids. Germline V gene lookup returns CDR1 DFQATT and CDR2 SNEGSKA (reference sequence). Germline trimming cut 6 bases from V and 7 bases from J; bases unmatched to any gene: 12. This CDR3 reads CSAETGTSVINEQFF. DNA for the CDR3: TGCAGTGCGGAAACCGGGACTAGCGTAATTAATGAGCAGTTCTTC.

Only a few counts were recorded for this clonotype. The rearrangement uses TRBV29-1 and TRBJ2-7, with 9 nucleotides matching TRBD1. CDR1 is SQVTM and CDR2 is ANQGSEA in the germline V gene. V gave up 5 bases and J gave up 3 bases; unmatched junction bases: 11. The CDR3 length is 15 residues. The CDR3: CSVRRRRQGDYEQYF. DNA of the CDR3: TGCAGCGTTAGACGGCGCCGACAGGGGGACTACGAGCAGTACTTC.

V gene TRBV27 combines with J gene TRBJ1-2; the D is unclear. CDR1 is MNHEY, CDR2 SMNVEV, per germline (reference sequence). This CDR3 comprises 13 residues. V was clipped by 5 bases and J by 1 base, with 8 bases between them. The chain's CDR3 is CASSPRVNYGYTF. The DNA of the CDR3 is TGTGCCAGCAGTCCAAGGGTTAACTATGGCTACACCTTC.

The CDR3 region has the DNA TGTGCCAGCAGGGGGGCGGCAGGGGCGACGAATTCACCCCTCCACTTT. It is translated as CASRGAAGATNSPLHF. The chain couples TRBV25-1 to TRBJ1-6, with D possibly TRBD1 on 6 matching bases. The CDR3 loop spans 16 amino acids. Germline assignment: CDR1 MGHDK and CDR2 SYGVNS. The V gene lost 6 bases and the J gene lost 7 bases, with 19 bases spanning the gap. Supplemented by reference TRBV25-1 and TRBJ1-6, the full variable domain reads EADIYQTPRYLVIGTGKKITLECSQTMGHDKMYWYQQDPGMELHLIHYSYGVNSTEKGDLSSESTVSRIRTEHFPLTLESARPSHTSQYLCASRGAAGATNSPLHFGNGTRLTVT.

The V call is TRBV29-1, the J call TRBJ2-3; 11 bases line up with TRBD1. The germline CDR1 and CDR2 sequences are SQVTM and ANQGSEA. CDR3 size: 14 residues. Losses at the gene ends were 6 bases for V and 4 bases for J; bases not matched to a gene: 6. The CDR3 sequence is CSVGQGAGADTQYF. CDR3 sequence (DNA): TGCAGCGTCGGACAGGGGGCAGGAGCAGATACGCAGTATTTT.

This clonotype has ten or more counts. The rearrangement links TRBV5-1 to TRBJ2-1; tentative D call: TRBD2 (6 bases). CDR3 length: 14 residues. Germline values: CDR1 SGHRS, CDR2 YFSETQ. The germline V and J ends were trimmed by 0 bases and 3 bases, with 7 bases remaining between them. The DNA of the CDR3 is TGCGCCAGCAGCTTGGTAGCGGACTACAATGAGCAGTTCTTC. Protein sequence: CASSLVADYNEQFF.

J is TRBJ2-5 and V is TRBV29-1; 7 positions agree with TRBD2. Germline lookup yields CDR1 SQVTM and CDR2 ANQGSEA. The CDR3 has 13 residues. With 2 bases clipped from V and 8 bases from J, the junction kept 8 bases outside the gene matches. The CDR3 DNA follows: TGCAGCGTTGAACGAGCGCCGGGGGGTACCCAGTACTTC. This codes for CSVERAPGGTQYF. Combining the CDR3 with reference TRBV29-1 and TRBJ2-5 gives the whole variable domain SAVISQKPSRDICQRGTSLTIQCQVDSQVTMMFWYRQQPGQSLTLIATANQGSEATYESGFVIDKFPISRPNLTFSTLTVSNMSPEDSSIYLCSVERAPGGTQYFGPGTRLLVL.

Points on this clonotype: Given a much more abundant clone one base away, this may be a read error. This chain uses TRBV5-1 with TRBJ2-7, with 7 bases that match TRBD1. CDR3 length equals 17 residues. CDR1 is SGHRS, CDR2 YFSETQ, per germline. CDR3 loop: CASSRESSGGVPYAQYF. As DNA, the CDR3 is TGCGCCAGCAGCCGAGAATCCTCAGGGGGTGTACCCTACGCGCAGTACTTC.

Worth noting for this clonotype: At one end, the junction sequence differs from germline, possibly due to a read error. The genes are TRBV12-3 or TRBV12-4 and TRBJ2-7; TRBD2 might be the D (5 bases). The J call may be incorrect, as the DNA end agrees better with TRBJ2-4. CDR3 size: 15 residues. The CDR3 region is CARSLEGVAKNIQYF. The CDR3 coding sequence is TGTGCCCGCAGTTTAGAGGGAGTAGCCAAAAACATTCAGTACTTC.

There are a few counts of this clonotype. This chain links TRBV5-1 with TRBJ1-1; 7 nucleotides line up with TRBD1. CDR1 and CDR2 from the germline V gene are SGHRS and YFSETQ. The CDR3 runs 12 residues. V lost 4 bases, J lost 8 bases, and 5 bases stayed unmatched. CDR3: CASSTPTGEAFF. The DNA for the CDR3 is TGCGCCAGCAGCACACCGACAGGGGAAGCTTTCTTT.

This clonotype came up many times. The chain employs TRBV4-3 and TRBJ2-3; TRBD2 matches at 10 bases. There are 17 residues in the CDR3. CDR1 and CDR2 (germline): LGHNA, YSLEER. V was clipped by 2 bases and J by 6 bases; unmatched bases: 11. CDR3 amino acids: CASSQSGLAGVEDTQYF. DNA of the CDR3: TGCGCCAGCAGCCAATCGGGTCTAGCGGGAGTCGAGGATACGCAGTATTTT.

J is TRBJ1-1 and V is TRBV6-4; 7 bases map to TRBD1. Germline CDR1 MRHNA, CDR2 SNTAGT. This CDR3 is 18 amino acids long. The V gene end was trimmed by 2 bases and the J gene end by 1 base; junction bases not matched to a gene: 13. The CDR3 region has the DNA TGTGCCAGCAGTGACCCCTTTACCGGACAGGCGCAGAACACTGAAGCTTTCTTT. Translation gives CASSDPFTGQAQNTEAFF.

The table lists this clonotype with a few counts. This chain uses TRBV7-2 with TRBJ1-2; D is possibly TRBD1 (6 bases). This CDR3 has 15 amino acids. CDR1 and CDR2 from the germline V gene are SGHTA and FQGNSA. Trimming removed 0 bases at V and 0 bases at J, with 8 bases between. The DNA for the CDR3 is TGTGCCAGCAGCTTAGCTCGACAGGCTAACTATGGCTACACCTTC. Amino acids: CASSLARQANYGYTF.

This clonotype was picked up one time. This chain joins TRBV7-2 and TRBJ1-4; D gene uncertain. The germline V gene has CDR1 SGHTA and CDR2 FQGNSA. V lost 5 bases and J 3 bases, leaving 22 bases between the germline ends. The CDR3 is 18 residues long. Here the CDR3 reads CASSLVGRWTLANEKLFF. The CDR3 DNA follows: TGTGCCAGCAGCCTAGTGGGTCGGTGGACCCTCGCTAATGAAAAACTGTTTTTT.

In its sample, this clonotype was seen a few times. The V gene is TRBV21-1, the J gene TRBJ2-7; no check of the table's D call, TRBD1, against the DNA was made. TRBV21-1 is noted as a pseudogene. This CDR3 comprises 14 residues. Here the CDR3 reads CASIGTTKFYEQYF. CDR3 bases: TGTGCCAGTATCGGGACCACGAAATTCTACGAGCAGTACTTC.